These 31 T cell receptor beta chains originate from one sample sequenced in a study of circulating and synovial CD4+ cells in juvenile arthritis. The method was immunoSEQ multiplex PCR; TCRdb's version includes in-frame clones alone and lacks a portion of them. Seen here are over 11,000 clones, over 70% observed once, and the top ten hold around 3.4%. What was sequenced was CD4+ T cells from synovial fluid. The receptors derive from a human patient with juvenile idiopathic arthritis. Some clones in this sample may be carry-over from other donors' samples.

The rearrangement links TRBV5-1 to TRBJ1-1, with D unresolved. The CDR3 extends over 14 amino acids. Germline CDR1 SGHRS, CDR2 YFSETQ. The germline V and J ends were trimmed by 0 bases and 8 bases, with 14 bases remaining between them. The CDR3 nucleotides read TGCGCCAGCAGCTTGGGACGGTCTGAGGCGGAAGCTTTCTTT. This codes for CASSLGRSEAEAFF.

This clone was observed a few times. The chain combines TRBV6-1 with TRBJ2-1; 7 nucleotides align to TRBD2. V was clipped by 6 bases and J by 7 bases; unmatched bases: 9. Looked up from germline, CDR1 is MNHNS and CDR2 is SASEGT. CDR3 size: 14 residues. For the CDR3, the DNA is TGTGCCAGCAGCCGGGACTTGGGAGGGAATGAGCAGTTCTTC. Its protein is CASSRDLGGNEQFF.

V and J are TRBV2 and TRBJ1-2, with a weak D call TRBD1 (5 bases). The CDR3 is 13 amino acids. Germline CDR1 and CDR2: SNHLY and FYNNEI. V was clipped by 1 base and J by 7 bases, with 10 bases between them. The CDR3 DNA reads as TGTGCCAGCAGTGAAGTCCGGGGGAGTGGCTACACCTTC. This encodes CASSEVRGSGYTF.

The chain employs TRBV5-1 and TRBJ2-7; 10 nucleotides line up with TRBD2. V dropped 0 bases and J dropped 0; count of bases not matched to a gene: 12. The CDR3 runs 19 residues. Germline-derived CDR1 and CDR2 are SGHRS and YFSETQ. The CDR3 region has the DNA TGCGCCAGCAGCTTGGGACTAGCGGGTTCTACACGGCACTCCTACGAGCAGTACTTC. It specifies CASSLGLAGSTRHSYEQYF. Full variable domain (missing parts from reference TRBV5-1 and TRBJ2-7): KAGVTQTPRYLIKTRGQQVTLSCSPISGHRSVSWYQQTPGQGLQFLFEYFSETQRNKGNFPGRFSGRQFSNSRSEMNVSTLELGDSALYLCASSLGLAGSTRHSYEQYFGPGTRLTVT.

This clone showed up just a few times. The chain uses TRBV6-6 and TRBJ2-5; possibly TRBD2 for D (6 bases). Germline V gene lookup returns CDR1 MNHNY and CDR2 SVGAGI (reference sequence). V was cut by 7 bases and J by 4 bases, with 13 bases left in between. CDR3 size: 13 residues. The CDR3 DNA sequence: TGTGCCAGCACCCGGGACTTAACAGAGACCCAGTACTTC. Translating gives CASTRDLTETQYF.

This clone was seen a single time. The V and J genes are TRBV9 and TRBJ1-6; 8 nucleotides match TRBD1. Germline CDR1 reads SGDLS; CDR2 reads YYNGEE. This CDR3 is built from 15 residues. Losses at the gene ends were 6 bases for V and 5 bases for J; bases not matched to a gene: 7. CDR3 coding DNA: TGTGCCAGCACGGACAGGGCGCCTCATAATTCACCCCTCCACTTT. Translating it yields CASTDRAPHNSPLHF.

The chain carries TRBV5-4 and TRBJ2-7; possibly TRBD2 for D (6 bases). The CDR3 is 15 amino acids. Germline assignment: CDR1 SGHNT and CDR2 YYREEE (reference sequence). The ends were cut back, 3 bases at V and 1 base at J, with 14 bases in the middle. In DNA, the CDR3 is TGTGCCAGCAGCTGGGGGACCGGGGGATCCTACGAGCAGTACTTC. This encodes CASSWGTGGSYEQYF.

The chain couples TRBV4-1 to TRBJ1-2, with D perhaps TRBD1 (5 bases). Germline loops: CDR1 MGHRA, CDR2 YSYEKL. The CDR3 sequence is 14 residues long. Trimming took 2 bases from V and 1 from J, leaving 8 bases between them. For the CDR3, the DNA is TGCGCCAGCAGCCAACAGACAGATAACTATGGCTACACCTTC. Amino acid sequence: CASSQQTDNYGYTF.

CDR3: CASSLSRSQETQYF. The CDR3 DNA is TGTGCCAGCAGCTTGAGTCGCTCGCAAGAGACCCAGTACTTC. The chain recombines TRBV11-1 with TRBJ2-5; D gene unclear. The germline V gene encodes CDR1 SGHAT and CDR2 FQDESV (reference sequence). V was trimmed by 3 bases and J by 2 bases, leaving 10 bases between them. The CDR3 extends over 14 amino acids. The entire variable domain, with the rest obtained from reference TRBV11-1 and TRBJ2-5, is as follows: EAEVAQSPRYKITEKSQAVAFWCDPISGHATLYWYRQILGQGPELLVQFQDESVVDDSQLPKDRFSAERLKGVDSTLKIQPAELGDSAMYLCASSLSRSQETQYFGPGTRLLVL.

The chain carries TRBV4-1 and TRBJ2-5, with 7 nucleotides matching TRBD2. Germline CDR1 and CDR2: MGHRA and YSYEKL. There are 15 residues in the CDR3. J gave up 5 bases and V 3 bases, and 9 bases lay outside the gene matches. This chain's CDR3 is CASSHRGLVGETQYF. The CDR3 nucleotides read TGCGCCAGCAGCCACCGCGGACTAGTCGGGGAGACCCAGTACTTC.

This clone has only a few counts. V and J are TRBV5-8 and TRBJ2-2; weak D call: TRBD2 (6 bases). The V end was cut by 4 bases, the J end by 4 bases, with 17 bases between. The CDR3 is 16 amino acids. CDR1 is SGHTS, CDR2 YDEGEE, per germline. As DNA, the CDR3 is TGTGCCAGCAGCCGGGCTGCGGGGCGCATCACCGGGGAGCTGTTTTTT. Translated: CASSRAAGRITGELFF.

V and J are TRBV7-8 and TRBJ1-2, with TRBD1 identical over 7 bases. The V and J ends lost 6 bases and 3 bases, in that order; junction bases with no gene match: 7. Germline CDR1 reads SGHVS; CDR2 reads FQNEAQ. This CDR3 is built from 14 residues. CDR3 sequence reads: CASSPGQPDYGYTF. The DNA of the CDR3 is TGTGCCAGCAGTCCGGGACAGCCGGACTATGGCTACACCTTC.

A note on this clone: Other DNA sequences in this specimen translate into the identical CDR3. V and J are TRBV9 and TRBJ2-5, with D possibly being TRBD2 (7 bases). V was clipped by 3 bases and J by 5 bases, with 20 bases between them. This CDR3 is built from 16 residues. CDR1 SGDLS and CDR2 YYNGEE come from the germline V gene. Here the CDR3 DNA reads TGTGCCAGCAGCGCAAAGGGGCAGGGGAGGGAGGAGACCCAGTACTTC. This gives the protein CASSAKGQGREETQYF.

CDR3 region: CASRMGQGGNQPQHF. CDR3 bases: TGTGCCAGCCGTATGGGACAGGGAGGCAATCAGCCCCAGCATTTT. The V gene is TRBV28, the J gene TRBJ1-5; 9 nucleotides line up with TRBD1. This CDR3 spans 15 amino acids. Germline V gene lookup returns CDR1 MDHEN and CDR2 SYDVKM. The V gene end was trimmed by 8 bases and the J gene end by 2 bases; junction bases not matched to a gene: 7. The entire variable domain, with the rest obtained from reference TRBV28 and TRBJ1-5, is as follows: DVKVTQSSRYLVKRTGEKVFLECVQDMDHENMFWYRQDPGLGLRLIYFSYDVKMKEKGDIPEGYSVSREKKERFSLILESASTNQTSMYLCASRMGQGGNQPQHFGDGTRLSIL.

The CDR3 protein is CAWREIPGTGGYEQFF. CDR3 bases: TGTGCCTGGAGAGAAATACCCGGGACAGGGGGGTATGAGCAGTTCTTC. The chain employs TRBV30 and TRBJ2-1; 11 positions agree with TRBD1. The CDR3 length is 16 residues. V dropped 3 bases and J dropped 8; count of bases not matched to a gene: 12. The germline CDR1 and CDR2 sequences are GTSNPN and SVGIG (reference sequence).

The chain combines TRBV5-4 with TRBJ1-2; 7 bases match TRBD1. V gave up 4 bases and J gave up 4 bases; unmatched junction bases: 7. Germline loops: CDR1 SGHNT, CDR2 YYREEE (reference sequence). The CDR3 sequence is 14 residues long. CDR3 bases: TGTGCCAGCAGCCGACAGGGAATCGGCTATGGCTACACCTTC. It codes for CASSRQGIGYGYTF.

This clone occurred once. This rearrangement joins TRBV29-1 to TRBJ1-1, with D perhaps matching TRBD1 (5 bases). Trimming stripped 5 bases from V and 5 bases from J, with 15 bases between. The CDR3 runs 13 residues. Germline loops: CDR1 SQVTM, CDR2 ANQGSEA. For the CDR3, the DNA is TGCAGCGTTAGTCTTCAGGGAGGGACTGAAGCTTTCTTT. Translating gives CSVSLQGGTEAFF.

The chain has TRBV7-8 and TRBJ2-3, with D possibly being TRBD2 (6 bases). Deletions cut 4 bases from V and 7 bases from J, with 18 bases between. This CDR3 has 15 amino acids. The germline V gene encodes CDR1 SGHVS and CDR2 FQNEAQ. CDR3 region: CASSSYPGSGYTQYF. The DNA for the CDR3 is TGTGCCAGCAGCTCTTATCCCGGGAGTGGCTATACGCAGTATTTT.

The chain carries TRBV5-1 and TRBJ1-1, with D possibly TRBD1 on 6 matching bases. This CDR3 has 14 residues. Trimming cost V 0 bases and J 5 bases, with 11 bases left between them. In germline, CDR1 is SGHRS, CDR2 YFSETQ. This CDR3 is CASSLVVGGTEAFF. In DNA form, the CDR3 reads TGCGCCAGCAGCTTGGTTGTAGGGGGAACTGAAGCTTTCTTT.

The chain couples TRBV7-2 to TRBJ2-5; 12 bases are a match to TRBD2. Per the germline V gene, CDR1 is SGHTA and CDR2 is FQGNSA. Germline trimming cut 3 bases from V and 2 bases from J; bases unmatched to any gene: 4. This CDR3 spans 16 amino acids. The CDR3 reads CASSFGLAGGQETQYF. DNA of the CDR3: TGTGCCAGCAGCTTTGGGCTAGCGGGGGGGCAAGAGACCCAGTACTTC.

This chain connects TRBV5-1 to TRBJ1-2; 7 positions agree with TRBD1. The J segment lost 3 bases and the V segment lost 2 bases, leaving 4 bases of the junction unmatched. Germline CDR1 reads SGHRS; CDR2 reads YFSETQ. This CDR3 is built from 14 residues. The CDR3 DNA is TGCGCCAGCAGCTTAGATGACAGGGACTATGGCTACACCTTC. Translation gives CASSLDDRDYGYTF.

This sequence joins TRBV7-2 and TRBJ1-5, with D hard to call. The germline CDR1 and CDR2 sequences are SGHTA and FQGNSA. This CDR3 contains 14 residues. Trimming took 1 base from V and 4 from J, leaving 8 bases between them. The CDR3 nucleotides are TGTGCCAGCAGCTTAGAGAGGGCAAATCAGCCCCAGCATTTT. Amino acids: CASSLERANQPQHF. The full variable domain, in which reference TRBV7-2 and TRBJ1-5 provide the parts outside the CDR3, is GAGVSQSPSNKVTEKGKDVELRCDPISGHTALYWYRQSLGQGLEFLIYFQGNSAPDKSGLPSDRFSAERTGGSVSTLTIQRTQQEDSAVYLCASSLERANQPQHFGDGTRLSIL.

This clone was detected a few times. The chain couples TRBV30 to TRBJ2-7, with D maybe TRBD2 (6 bases). V lost 2 bases to trimming and J lost 1 base, with 9 bases between them. CDR3 length: 13 residues. Germline V CDR1 and CDR2: GTSNPN, SVGIG (reference sequence). CDR3 region: CAWSSGVSYEQYF. CDR3 DNA sequence: TGTGCCTGGAGTTCGGGGGTATCCTACGAGCAGTACTTC.

The rearrangement joins TRBV7-9 to TRBJ2-7, with 9 bases matching TRBD1. After removal of 5 bases from V and 6 bases from J, the junction contained 11 bases not matched to a gene. The CDR3 runs to 15 residues. Germline CDR1 reads SEHNR; CDR2 reads FQNEAQ (reference sequence). Here the CDR3 reads CASSLAGDRVGEQYF. The CDR3 DNA is TGTGCCAGCAGCCTCGCCGGGGACAGGGTAGGCGAGCAGTACTTC.

The rearrangement joins TRBV5-1 to TRBJ1-4, with 7 bases identical to TRBD1. The J segment lost 5 bases and the V segment lost 4 bases, leaving 8 bases of the junction unmatched. Germline CDR1 is SGHRS and CDR2 is YFSETQ. CDR3 length equals 15 residues. CDR3 sequence reads: CASSGHRGRNEKLFF. For the CDR3, the DNA is TGCGCCAGCAGCGGCCACAGGGGACGCAATGAAAAACTGTTTTTT.

A few counts support this clone. This rearrangement joins TRBV7-9 to TRBJ2-3, with TRBD1 matching 7 bases. V dropped 3 bases and J dropped 6; count of bases not matched to a gene: 9. CDR3 length equals 15 residues. Germline V gene sequence: CDR1 SEHNR, CDR2 FQNEAQ (reference sequence). CDR3 in DNA: TGTGCCAGCAGCTTTAGGAGACAGGGTGGGGATACGCAGTATTTT. As protein: CASSFRRQGGDTQYF.

The rearrangement links TRBV5-6 to TRBJ2-7; 13 bases line up with TRBD2. The trim removed 1 base at V and 3 bases at J, leaving 4 bases unmatched. The CDR3 runs 16 residues. Germline V gene data show CDR1 as SGHDT and CDR2 as YYEEEE. The CDR3 reads CASSLSWTSGSYEQYF. Written as DNA, the CDR3 is TGTGCCAGCAGCTTGAGCTGGACTAGCGGGAGCTACGAGCAGTACTTC.

This clone turned up a few times. The chain combines TRBV19 with TRBJ1-1; TRBD1 might be the D (5 bases). V was shortened by 3 bases and J by 3 bases, with 11 bases between the two germline ends. There are 14 residues in the CDR3. Per the germline V gene, CDR1 is LNHDA and CDR2 is SQIVND (reference sequence). The CDR3 protein is CASSMAPGDTEAFF. The CDR3, as DNA: TGTGCCAGTAGTATGGCTCCGGGGGACACTGAAGCTTTCTTT. The full variable domain, with the rest looked up from reference TRBV19 and TRBJ1-1, is DGGITQSPKYLFRKEGQNVTLSCEQNLNHDAMYWYRQDPGQGLRLIYYSQIVNDFQKGDIAEGYSVSREKKESFPLTVTSAQKNPTAFYLCASSMAPGDTEAFFGQGTRLTVV.

This chain joins TRBV30 and TRBJ1-4; weak D call: TRBD1 (6 bases). Germline assignment: CDR1 GTSNPN and CDR2 SVGIG (reference sequence). The CDR3 runs 15 residues. V shed 2 bases and J shed 7 bases, with 17 bases lying between them. In DNA form, the CDR3 reads TGTGCCTGGAGTAAAAGAGGCCCAGGGGTTGAAAAACTGTTTTTT. It is translated as CAWSKRGPGVEKLFF.

The chain links TRBV7-8 to TRBJ1-1, with 9 bases aligning to TRBD1. The germline V gene has CDR1 SGHVS and CDR2 FQNEAQ. CDR3 length equals 15 residues. The J segment lost 5 bases and the V segment lost 0 bases, leaving 4 bases of the junction unmatched. The CDR3 here is CASSLADRGSTEAFF. CDR3 DNA: TGTGCCAGCAGCTTAGCGGACAGGGGCTCGACTGAAGCTTTCTTT.

CDR3: CASSPSAGVSGTQYF. The DNA for the CDR3 is TGCGCCAGCAGCCCTTCGGCGGGAGTTTCGGGGACCCAGTACTTC. The rearrangement uses TRBV4-1 and TRBJ2-5, with 7 bases aligning to TRBD2. The CDR3 runs to 15 residues. J lost 7 bases, V lost 4 bases, and 12 bases had no gene match. Germline loops: CDR1 MGHRA, CDR2 YSYEKL.